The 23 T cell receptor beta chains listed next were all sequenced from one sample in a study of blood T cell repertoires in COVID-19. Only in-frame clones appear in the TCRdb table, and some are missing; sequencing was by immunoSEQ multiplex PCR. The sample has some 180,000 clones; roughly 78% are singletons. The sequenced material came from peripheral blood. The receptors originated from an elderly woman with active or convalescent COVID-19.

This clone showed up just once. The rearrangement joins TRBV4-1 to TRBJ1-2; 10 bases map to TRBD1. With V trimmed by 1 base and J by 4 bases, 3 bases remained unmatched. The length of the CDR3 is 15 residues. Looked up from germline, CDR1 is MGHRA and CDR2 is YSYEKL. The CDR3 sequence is CASSQGTGGTYGYTF. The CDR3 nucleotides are TGCGCCAGCAGCCAAGGGACAGGGGGGACCTATGGCTACACCTTC.

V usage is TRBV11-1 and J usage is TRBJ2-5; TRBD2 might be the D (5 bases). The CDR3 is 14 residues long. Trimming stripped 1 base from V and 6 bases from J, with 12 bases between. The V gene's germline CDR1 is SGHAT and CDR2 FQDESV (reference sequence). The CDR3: CASSLDVGVKTQYF. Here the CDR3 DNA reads TGTGCCAGCAGCTTAGACGTGGGAGTAAAGACCCAGTACTTC.

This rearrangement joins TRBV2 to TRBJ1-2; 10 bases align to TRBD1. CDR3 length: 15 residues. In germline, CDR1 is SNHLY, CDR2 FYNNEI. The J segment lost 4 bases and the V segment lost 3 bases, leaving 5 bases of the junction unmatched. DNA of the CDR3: TGTGCCAGCAGTGAGGGGGACAGGGGCGTCTATGGCTACACCTTC. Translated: CASSEGDRGVYGYTF.

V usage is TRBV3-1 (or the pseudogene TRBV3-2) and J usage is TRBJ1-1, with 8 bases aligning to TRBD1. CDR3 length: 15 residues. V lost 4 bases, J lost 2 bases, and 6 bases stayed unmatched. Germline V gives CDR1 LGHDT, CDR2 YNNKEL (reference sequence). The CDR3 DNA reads TGTGCCAGCAGCCGGACAGGGCTCTTCAACACTGAAGCTTTCTTT. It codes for CASSRTGLFNTEAFF.

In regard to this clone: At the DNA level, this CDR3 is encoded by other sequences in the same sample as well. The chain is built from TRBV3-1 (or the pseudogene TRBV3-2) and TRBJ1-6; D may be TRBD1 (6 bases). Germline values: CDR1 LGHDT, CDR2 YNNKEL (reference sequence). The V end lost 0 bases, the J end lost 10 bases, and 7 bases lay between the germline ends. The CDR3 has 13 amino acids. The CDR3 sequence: CASSQDRGSPLHF. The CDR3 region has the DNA TGTGCCAGCAGCCAAGACAGGGGCTCACCCCTCCACTTT.

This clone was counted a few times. CDR3 in amino acids: CSTDSPYGYTF. In DNA form, the CDR3 reads TGCAGTACCGACAGCCCCTATGGCTACACCTTC. The chain is built from TRBV20-1 and TRBJ1-2; D is perhaps TRBD1 (5 bases). The length of the CDR3 is 11 residues. The germline V and J ends were trimmed by 8 bases and 4 bases, with 11 bases remaining between them. Germline CDR1 is DFQATT and CDR2 is SNEGSKA (reference sequence).

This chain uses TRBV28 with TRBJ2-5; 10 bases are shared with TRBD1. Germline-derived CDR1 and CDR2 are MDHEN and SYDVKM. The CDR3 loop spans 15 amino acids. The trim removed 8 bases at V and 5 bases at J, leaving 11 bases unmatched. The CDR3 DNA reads TGTGCCAGCCACATGCTAGGGACAGGGGTTGAGACCCAGTACTTC. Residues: CASHMLGTGVETQYF.

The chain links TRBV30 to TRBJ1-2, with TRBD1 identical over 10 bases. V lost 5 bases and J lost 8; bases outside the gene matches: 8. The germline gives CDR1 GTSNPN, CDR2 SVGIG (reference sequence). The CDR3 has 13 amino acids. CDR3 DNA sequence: TGTGCCTGGCACCGGGACAGGGGTTACGGCTACACCTTC. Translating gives CAWHRDRGYGYTF.

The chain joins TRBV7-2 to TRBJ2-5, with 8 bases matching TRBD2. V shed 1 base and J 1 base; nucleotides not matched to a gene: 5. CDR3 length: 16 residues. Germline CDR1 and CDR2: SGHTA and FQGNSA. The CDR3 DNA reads TGTGCCAGCAGCTTAGGGGTAGCGGGGACCCAAGAGACCCAGTACTTC. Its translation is CASSLGVAGTQETQYF.

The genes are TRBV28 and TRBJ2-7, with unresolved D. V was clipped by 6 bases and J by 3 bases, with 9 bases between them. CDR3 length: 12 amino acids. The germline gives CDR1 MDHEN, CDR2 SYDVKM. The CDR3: CASSQTHYEQYF. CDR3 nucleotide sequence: TGTGCCAGCAGCCAAACACACTACGAGCAGTACTTC.

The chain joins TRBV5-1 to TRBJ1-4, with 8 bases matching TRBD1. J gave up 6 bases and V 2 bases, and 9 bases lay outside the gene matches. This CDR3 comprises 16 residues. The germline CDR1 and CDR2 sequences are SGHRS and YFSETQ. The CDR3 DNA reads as TGCGCCAGCAGCTTTCGCCAGGGGGCGCGGGATGAAAAACTGTTTTTT. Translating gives CASSFRQGARDEKLFF.

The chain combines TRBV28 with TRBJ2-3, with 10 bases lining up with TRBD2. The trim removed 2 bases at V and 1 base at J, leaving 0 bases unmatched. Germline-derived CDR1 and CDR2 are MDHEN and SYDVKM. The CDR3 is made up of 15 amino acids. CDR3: CASSLTSGGTDTQYF. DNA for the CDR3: TGTGCCAGCAGTTTAACTAGCGGGGGCACAGATACGCAGTATTTT.

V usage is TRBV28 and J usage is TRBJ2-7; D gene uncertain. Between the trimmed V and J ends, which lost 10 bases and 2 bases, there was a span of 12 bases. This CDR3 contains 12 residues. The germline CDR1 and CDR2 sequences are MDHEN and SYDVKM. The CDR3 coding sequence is TGTGCCACCGGCCGACTCCCCTACGAGCAGTACTTC. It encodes CATGRLPYEQYF.

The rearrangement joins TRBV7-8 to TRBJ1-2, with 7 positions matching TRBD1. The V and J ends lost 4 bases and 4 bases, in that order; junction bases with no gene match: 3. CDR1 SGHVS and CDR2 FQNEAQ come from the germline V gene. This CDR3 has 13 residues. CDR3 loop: CASSSTGVYGYTF. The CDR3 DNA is TGTGCCAGCAGCTCCACAGGGGTCTATGGCTACACCTTC.

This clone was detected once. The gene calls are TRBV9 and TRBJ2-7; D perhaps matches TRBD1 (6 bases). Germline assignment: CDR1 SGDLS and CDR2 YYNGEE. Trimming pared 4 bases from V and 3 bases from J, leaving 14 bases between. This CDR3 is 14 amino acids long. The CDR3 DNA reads TGTGCCAGCAGCACAGGGAGCAGGAACTACGAGCAGTACTTC. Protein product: CASSTGSRNYEQYF.

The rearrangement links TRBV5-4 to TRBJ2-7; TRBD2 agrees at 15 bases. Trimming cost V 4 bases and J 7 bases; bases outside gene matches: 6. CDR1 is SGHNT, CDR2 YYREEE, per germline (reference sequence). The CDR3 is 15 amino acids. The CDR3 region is CASSKGLAGGGEQYF. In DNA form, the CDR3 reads TGTGCCAGCAGCAAGGGACTAGCGGGGGGTGGGGAGCAGTACTTC.

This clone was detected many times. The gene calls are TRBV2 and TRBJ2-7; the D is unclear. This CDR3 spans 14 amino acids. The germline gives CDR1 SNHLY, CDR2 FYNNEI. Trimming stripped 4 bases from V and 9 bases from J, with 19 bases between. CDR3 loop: CASSGSLTESWQYF. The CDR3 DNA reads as TGTGCCAGCAGTGGGTCCCTCACTGAGAGCTGGCAGTACTTC.

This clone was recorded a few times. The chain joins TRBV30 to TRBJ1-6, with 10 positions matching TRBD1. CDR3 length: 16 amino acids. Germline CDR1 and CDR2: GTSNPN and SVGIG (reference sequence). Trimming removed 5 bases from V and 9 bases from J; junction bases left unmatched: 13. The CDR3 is CAWDLTGTGEFSPLHF. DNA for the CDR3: TGTGCCTGGGATCTTACCGGGACAGGGGAGTTTTCACCCCTCCACTTT.

The CDR3 loop reads CASSLSLQGTGELFF. The CDR3 region has the DNA TGTGCCAGCAGCTTGAGTCTCCAGGGGACCGGGGAGCTGTTTTTT. The rearrangement joins TRBV5-4 to TRBJ2-2, with D possibly matching TRBD1 (6 bases). Germline CDR1 is SGHNT and CDR2 is YYREEE (reference sequence). Deletions cut 1 base from V and 5 bases from J, with 12 bases between. The CDR3 is 15 amino acids.

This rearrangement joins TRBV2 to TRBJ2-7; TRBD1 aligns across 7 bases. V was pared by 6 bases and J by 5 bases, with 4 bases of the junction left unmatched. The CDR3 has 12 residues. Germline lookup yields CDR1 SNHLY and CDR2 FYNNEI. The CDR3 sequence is CASRYRGHEQYF. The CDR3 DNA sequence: TGTGCCAGCAGATACAGGGGCCACGAGCAGTACTTC.

CDR3 sequence: CASSYDTTNTGELFF. The CDR3 DNA follows: TGTGCCAGCAGTTACGACACGACGAACACCGGGGAGCTGTTTTTT. This chain connects TRBV6-5 to TRBJ2-2; D remains ambiguous. Trimming cost V 2 bases and J 0 bases, with 7 bases left between them. Germline V CDR1 and CDR2: MNHEY, SVGAGI. This CDR3 is built from 15 residues.

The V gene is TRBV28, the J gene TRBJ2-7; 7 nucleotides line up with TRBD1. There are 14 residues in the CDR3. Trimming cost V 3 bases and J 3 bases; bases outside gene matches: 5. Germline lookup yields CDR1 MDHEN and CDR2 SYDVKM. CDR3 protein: CASSFGDRDYEQYF. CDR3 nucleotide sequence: TGTGCCAGCAGTTTTGGAGACAGGGACTACGAGCAGTACTTC.

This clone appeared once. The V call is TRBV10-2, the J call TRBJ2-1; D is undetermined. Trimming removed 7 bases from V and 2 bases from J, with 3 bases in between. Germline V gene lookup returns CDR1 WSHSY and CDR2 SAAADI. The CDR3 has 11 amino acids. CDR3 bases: TGCGCCAGCACAGCCTACAATGAGCAGTTCTTC. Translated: CASTAYNEQFF.